This T cell receptor (beta chain) was recovered during a study of blood T cell repertoires in COVID-19. Study context: Samples came from the United States, Italy and Spain, spanning acute and convalescent COVID-19.

How the authors handled the data: From reference gene primer amplification, estimates of nucleated cell counts were derived. Libraries were prepared by immunoSEQ multiplex PCR; TCRdb keeps only in-frame clonotypes and omits some of them. For V, J and clone size, that table is used; D and trimming come from the DNA. The sample carries about 200,000 clones, 70% to 90% recorded once. During active infection, Seattle patients enrolled and were then monitored through disease. The sample was peripheral blood. The sequence came from a woman aged 50 to 60 with COVID-19, enrolled during active disease.

This CDR3 is CASSYERPSQRKLFF. In DNA form, the CDR3 reads TGTGCCAGCAGTTACGAACGGCCCTCCCAGAGGAAACTGTTTTTT. This chain uses TRBV6-2 or TRBV6-3 with TRBJ1-4; D remains ambiguous. CDR3 length equals 15 residues. Germline CDR1 and CDR2: MNHEY and SVGEGT. V dropped 2 bases and J dropped 11 bases, with 18 bases sitting between them.